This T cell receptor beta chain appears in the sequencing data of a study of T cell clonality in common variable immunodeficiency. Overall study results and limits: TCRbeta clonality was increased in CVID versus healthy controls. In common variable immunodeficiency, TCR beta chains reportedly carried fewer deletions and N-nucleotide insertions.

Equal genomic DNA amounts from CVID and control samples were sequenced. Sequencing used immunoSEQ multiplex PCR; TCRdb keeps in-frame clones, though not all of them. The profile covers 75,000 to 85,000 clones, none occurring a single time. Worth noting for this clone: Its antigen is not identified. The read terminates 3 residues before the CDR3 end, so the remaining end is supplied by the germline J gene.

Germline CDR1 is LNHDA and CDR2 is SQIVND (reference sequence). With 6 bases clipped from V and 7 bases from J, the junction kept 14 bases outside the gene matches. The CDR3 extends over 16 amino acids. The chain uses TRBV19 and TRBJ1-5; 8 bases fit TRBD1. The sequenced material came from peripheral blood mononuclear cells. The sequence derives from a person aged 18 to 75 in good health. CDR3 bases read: TGTGCCAGTAGCCTTGGCACAGGGGGGGCTTGGCAGCCC. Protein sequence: CASSLGTGGAWQP. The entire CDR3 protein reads CASSLGTGGAWQPQHF.